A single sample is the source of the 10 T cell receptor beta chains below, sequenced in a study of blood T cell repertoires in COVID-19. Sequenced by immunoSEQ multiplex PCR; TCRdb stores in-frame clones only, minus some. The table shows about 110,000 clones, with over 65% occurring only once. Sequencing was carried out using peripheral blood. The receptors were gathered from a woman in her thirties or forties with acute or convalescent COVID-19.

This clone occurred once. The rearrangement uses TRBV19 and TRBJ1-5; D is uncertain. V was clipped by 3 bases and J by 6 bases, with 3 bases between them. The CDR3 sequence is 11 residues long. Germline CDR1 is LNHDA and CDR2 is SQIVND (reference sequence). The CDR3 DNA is TGTGCCAGTAGTATCGGTCAGCCCCAGCATTTT. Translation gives CASSIGQPQHF. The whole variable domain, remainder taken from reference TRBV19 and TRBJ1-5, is DGGITQSPKYLFRKEGQNVTLSCEQNLNHDAMYWYRQDPGQGLRLIYYSQIVNDFQKGDIAEGYSVSREKKESFPLTVTSAQKNPTAFYLCASSIGQPQHFGDGTRLSIL.

CDR3 coding DNA: TGTGCCAGCAGATCTAGTTTAGCGGGGGTCCAAGAGACCCAGTACTTC. Amino acid sequence: CASRSSLAGVQETQYF. The chain has TRBV27 and TRBJ2-5; TRBD2 matches at 9 bases. CDR1 and CDR2 (germline): MNHEY, SMNVEV (reference sequence). The CDR3 spans 16 residues. V dropped 6 bases and J dropped 1; count of bases not matched to a gene: 9.

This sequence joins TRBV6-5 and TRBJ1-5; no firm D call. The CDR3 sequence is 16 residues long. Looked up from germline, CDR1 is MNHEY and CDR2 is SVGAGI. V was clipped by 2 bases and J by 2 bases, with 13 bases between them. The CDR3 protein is CASSYGQRRGNQPQHF. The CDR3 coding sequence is TGTGCCAGCAGTTACGGGCAACGTCGCGGCAATCAGCCCCAGCATTTT.

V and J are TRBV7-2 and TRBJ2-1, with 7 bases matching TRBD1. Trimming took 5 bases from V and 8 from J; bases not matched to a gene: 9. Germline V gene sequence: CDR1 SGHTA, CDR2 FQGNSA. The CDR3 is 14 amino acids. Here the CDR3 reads CASSAQTGIYEQFF. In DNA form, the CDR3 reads TGTGCCAGCAGCGCCCAGACAGGGATTTATGAGCAGTTCTTC.

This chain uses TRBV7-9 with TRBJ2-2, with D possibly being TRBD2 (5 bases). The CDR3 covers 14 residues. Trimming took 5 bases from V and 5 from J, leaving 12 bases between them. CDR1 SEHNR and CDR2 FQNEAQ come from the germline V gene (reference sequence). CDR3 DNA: TGTGCCAGCAGCACCCGCCCGGGGACCGGGGAGCTGTTTTTT. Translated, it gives CASSTRPGTGELFF.

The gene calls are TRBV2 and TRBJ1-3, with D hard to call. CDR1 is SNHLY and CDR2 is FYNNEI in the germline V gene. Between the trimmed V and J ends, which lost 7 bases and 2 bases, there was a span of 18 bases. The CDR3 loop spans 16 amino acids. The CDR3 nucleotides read TGTGCCAGCACTCGGGGTACGAGCCAGACTGGAAACACCATATATTTT. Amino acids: CASTRGTSQTGNTIYF.

The CDR3 protein is CAWSLDREQFF. For the CDR3, the DNA is TGTGCCTGGAGTCTTGACAGAGAGCAGTTCTTC. The rearrangement links TRBV30 to TRBJ2-1, with D possibly being TRBD1 (5 bases). V was pared by 2 bases and J by 10 bases, with 9 bases between. Germline V gene data show CDR1 as GTSNPN and CDR2 as SVGIG (reference sequence). The CDR3 runs 11 residues.

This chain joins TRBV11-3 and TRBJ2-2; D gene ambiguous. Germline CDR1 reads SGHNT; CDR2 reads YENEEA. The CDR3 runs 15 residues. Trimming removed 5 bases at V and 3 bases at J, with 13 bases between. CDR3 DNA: TGTGCCAGCAGCCAAAAAAATCCGGACACCGGGGAGCTGTTTTTT. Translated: CASSQKNPDTGELFF.

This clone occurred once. The CDR3 here is CAISVGTGGYGYTF. The CDR3 nucleotides are TGTGCCATCAGTGTAGGGACAGGGGGCTACGGCTACACCTTC. The chain joins TRBV10-3 to TRBJ1-2; 12 bases map to TRBD1. This CDR3 comprises 14 residues. V lost 4 bases, J lost 8 bases, and 5 bases stayed unmatched. Looked up from germline, CDR1 is ENHRY and CDR2 is SYGVKD.

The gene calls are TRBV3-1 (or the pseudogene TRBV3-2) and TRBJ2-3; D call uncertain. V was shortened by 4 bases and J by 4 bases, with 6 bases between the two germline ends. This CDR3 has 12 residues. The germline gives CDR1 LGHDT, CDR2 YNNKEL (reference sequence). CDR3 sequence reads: CASSRSADTQYF. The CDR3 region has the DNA TGTGCCAGCAGCCGATCAGCAGATACGCAGTATTTT.